This T cell receptor (beta chain) came from a study of T cell repertoires in cytomegalovirus infection (dated by TCRdb to about 2019). In the study overall: Peptide stimulations targeted recently identified HLA-C-restricted CMV epitopes, whose presentation resists viral immunomodulation, together with well-studied HLA-B-restricted epitopes. Donor HLA type was relevant to the analysis, as public TCR beta signatures indicated carriage of CMV infection together with the matching HLA type. Beyond this particular receptor, the publication reports: The ex vivo response was dominated by HLA-C-restricted CMV-specific TCR beta clonotypes, and the single most frequent clonotype in two of eight donors was supplied by these HLA-C-restricted clonotypes. In both this cohort and an independent cohort of some 350 donors, the cumulative frequency of public TCR beta family members distinguished carriers of CMV infection plus the relevant HLA type.

Taken with the paper, the label for treatment or condition translates to: in vitro stimulation with specific CMV peptide epitopes to enrich CMV-specific T cells. In regard to this clonotype: The specificity of this receptor is unknown. No base quality values were provided; no much bigger clone lies one nucleotide off.

Instrument on record: Illumina HiSeq 1500. TCRdb took the public reads, trimmed them with fastp at Q25, ran MiXCR for clone calling and kept in-frame beta chains. Each entry is one CDR3 protein sequence, shown with its most common DNA and genes. The sample records about 890,000 distinct CDR3 sequences, under 40% of which are singletons. The ten largest clones take up under 15% of the sample. The sequence derives from a human donor in good health (CMV status not recorded). Some clones in this sample may be carry-over from other donors' samples. This sample comprised cultured CD8+ T cells from PBMCs, obtained from culture after CMV antigen stimulation.

The sequenced DNA: TGTGCCAGCAGTTTATATGGACAGGGAGATGAGTACACTGAAGCTTTCTTT. Its protein reads: CASSLYGQGDEYTEAFF. The V and J genes are TRBV27 and TRBJ1-1, with TRBD1 matching 8 junction bases. Trimming leaves V shorter by 1 base and J shorter by 3 bases, with the junction holding 10 bases beyond the gene matches. Taken from the germline V gene (reference sequence), the CDR1 and CDR2 loops are MNHEY and SMNVEV. There are 17 amino acids in the CDR3, from cysteine to phenylalanine inclusive. The retained sequence is limited to the CDR3, 51 bases, with the frame set at the first base.